Below are 28 T cell receptor beta chains sequenced from a single sample in a study of T cells after yellow fever vaccination. MiXCR, applied by TCRdb to the 5' RACE reads, yields one record per CDR3 protein. The table records some 600,000 distinct CDR3 sequences, more than 9% of them present only once. Source: PBMCs, taken on the day of the yellow fever booster vaccination. These receptors were obtained from a man aged 25 to 40 who received the YFV17D yellow fever vaccine.

This chain links TRBV30 with TRBJ2-1; 8 positions agree with TRBD1. The CDR3 is 17 amino acids. CDR1 and CDR2 from the germline V gene are GTSNPN and SVGIG (reference sequence). With V trimmed by 2 bases and J by 2 bases, 11 bases remained unmatched. The CDR3 spells CAWSRTGPETTYNEQFF. CDR3 bases: TGTGCCTGGAGTAGGACAGGGCCAGAGACTACCTACAATGAGCAGTTCTTC.

The chain recombines TRBV29-1 with TRBJ2-7; D is undetermined. The length of the CDR3 is 13 residues. Germline assignment: CDR1 SQVTM and CDR2 ANQGSEA. Trimming shortened V by 5 bases and J by 3 bases, and 14 bases separated the two germline ends. The CDR3 DNA reads TGCAGCGTTACCGGTCAAGGGCTCTACGAGCAGTACTTC. This translates into CSVTGQGLYEQYF.

The J gene is TRBJ2-5, the V gene TRBV3-1; D gene ambiguous. CDR1 is LGHDT, CDR2 YNNKEL, per germline (reference sequence). The CDR3 contains 14 residues. The ends were cut back, 2 bases at V and 3 bases at J, with 10 bases in the middle. The CDR3 DNA follows: TGTGCCAGCAGCCAAACTACGAGAAAAGAGACCCAGTACTTC. Translated, it gives CASSQTTRKETQYF.

The chain employs TRBV10-3 and TRBJ2-7, with TRBD2 identical over 9 bases. Germline lookup yields CDR1 ENHRY and CDR2 SYGVKD. V was pared by 5 bases and J by 2 bases, with 4 bases of the junction left unmatched. CDR3 length: 14 residues. In nucleotides, the CDR3 is TGTGCCATCAGTCCTAGCGGGAACACCTACGAGCAGTACTTC. Amino acids: CAISPSGNTYEQYF.

This clonotype has ten or more counts. This chain connects TRBV5-1 to TRBJ2-1; D call uncertain. The CDR3 spans 12 residues. V gave up 3 bases and J gave up 8 bases, with 9 bases separating them. CDR1 SGHRS and CDR2 YFSETQ come from the germline V gene. The CDR3 protein is CASSSTQYEQFF. The CDR3 DNA reads TGCGCCAGCAGCTCCACGCAGTATGAGCAGTTCTTC.

This clonotype was observed many times. This rearrangement joins TRBV24-1 to TRBJ2-3, with TRBD2 identical over 7 bases. This CDR3 spans 13 amino acids. The V gene end was trimmed by 8 bases and the J gene end by 7 bases; junction bases not matched to a gene: 8. CDR1 is KGHDR, CDR2 SFDVKD, per germline. The CDR3 DNA follows: TGTGCCACCAATGGCGGGAGAGGAAATACGCAGTATTTT. Its protein product is CATNGGRGNTQYF.

This clonotype was counted between two and nine times. This sequence joins TRBV27 and TRBJ2-1; the D is unclear. V gave up 3 bases and J gave up 0 bases, with 12 bases separating them. This CDR3 has 16 amino acids. CDR1 is MNHEY and CDR2 is SMNVEV in the germline V gene (reference sequence). CDR3 nucleotide sequence: TGTGCCAGCAGTTTCCAGCTGAGAAGCTCCTACAATGAGCAGTTCTTC. Amino acids: CASSFQLRSSYNEQFF.

Turning to this clonotype: With a much larger clone just one base away, this may be a read error. The chain recombines TRBV5-1 with TRBJ2-7, with D perhaps assigned TRBD1 or TRBD2 (5 bases each). This CDR3 region has 14 residues. CDR1 and CDR2 from the germline V gene are SGHRS and YFSETQ. As DNA, the CDR3 is TGCGCCAGCAGCAAGGGTCCCGGGACCTACAAGCAGTACTTC. Translation gives CASSKGPGTYKQYF. The entire variable domain, with the rest obtained from reference TRBV5-1 and TRBJ2-7, is as follows: KAGVTQTPRYLIKTRGQQVTLSCSPISGHRSVSWYQQTPGQGLQFLFEYFSETQRNKGNFPGRFSGRQFSNSRSEMNVSTLELGDSALYLCASSKGPGTYKQYFGPGTRLTVT.

The rearrangement joins TRBV7-2 to TRBJ2-7, with 11 bases aligning to TRBD2. With 6 bases clipped from V and 5 bases from J, the junction kept 9 bases outside the gene matches. The germline CDR1 and CDR2 sequences are SGHTA and FQGNSA. The CDR3 is 15 amino acids. Written as DNA, the CDR3 is TGTGCCAGCAGTCTAGCCACTAGCGGGAGACACGAGCAGTACTTC. Protein: CASSLATSGRHEQYF.

CDR3 in DNA: TGCAGTGCAGCCTCGTTTGGTCACTACGAGCAGTACTTC. Translating it yields CSAASFGHYEQYF. The chain combines TRBV20-1 with TRBJ2-7; no clear D. Trimming shortened V by 6 bases and J by 3 bases, and 15 bases separated the two germline ends. Germline assignment: CDR1 DFQATT and CDR2 SNEGSKA (reference sequence). CDR3 size: 13 residues.

There are a few counts of this clonotype. The chain combines TRBV19 with TRBJ2-3; the D is unclear. Germline-derived CDR1 and CDR2 are LNHDA and SQIVND (reference sequence). V lost 5 bases, J lost 2 bases, and 14 bases lay in between. The CDR3 runs 15 residues. This chain's CDR3 is CASSSTPSPTDTQYF. The CDR3 region has the DNA TGTGCCAGTAGTTCGACACCATCTCCCACAGATACGCAGTATTTT.

The chain has TRBV18 and TRBJ1-1; TRBD1 matches at 11 bases. In germline, CDR1 is KGHSH, CDR2 LQKENI. The V gene end was trimmed by 3 bases and the J gene end by 7 bases; junction bases not matched to a gene: 10. The CDR3 is made up of 16 amino acids. The CDR3, as DNA: TGTGCCAGCTCACCCCGGGACAGGGGGATGAAAGGTGAAGCTTTCTTT. Translating it yields CASSPRDRGMKGEAFF.

The rearrangement joins TRBV18 to TRBJ1-5, with D tentatively TRBD1 (6 bases). Germline V gene data show CDR1 as KGHSH and CDR2 as LQKENI. The CDR3 extends over 15 amino acids. V lost 6 bases, J lost 3 bases, and 15 bases lay in between. The CDR3 coding sequence is TGTGCCAGCTCCATAGGGAGGGGGGACAATCAGCCCCAGCATTTT. Amino acid sequence: CASSIGRGDNQPQHF.

This clonotype was seen a few times. The chain recombines TRBV7-6 with TRBJ2-3; 8 positions agree with TRBD2. From germline, CDR1 is SGHVS and CDR2 FNYEAQ. The V segment lost 3 bases and the J segment 6 bases; nucleotides outside the gene matches: 8. The CDR3 loop spans 15 amino acids. The CDR3: CASSLGTGGADTQYF. The CDR3, as DNA: TGTGCCAGCAGCTTGGGAACGGGAGGGGCTGATACGCAGTATTTT. The full variable domain, rest sourced from reference TRBV7-6 and TRBJ2-3, is GAGVSQSPRYKVTKRGQDVALRCDPISGHVSLYWYRQALGQGPEFLTYFNYEAQQDKSGLPNDRFSAERPEGSISTLTIQRTEQRDSAMYRCASSLGTGGADTQYFGPGTRLTVL.

This chain joins TRBV12-3 or TRBV12-4 and TRBJ1-4, with D perhaps TRBD1 (5 bases). The CDR3 has 14 residues. V gave up 5 bases and J gave up 3 bases, with 10 bases separating them. The CDR3: CASSLGVANEKLFF. CDR3 DNA sequence: TGTGCCAGCAGTCTGGGGGTTGCTAATGAAAAACTGTTTTTT.

This clonotype was seen a few times. The chain has TRBV7-2 and TRBJ2-2; D call uncertain. V was shortened by 5 bases and J by 8 bases, with 18 bases between the two germline ends. Germline loops: CDR1 SGHTA, CDR2 FQGNSA. The CDR3 totals 15 residues. CDR3 sequence: CASSPTPGSRGELFF. The CDR3 DNA follows: TGTGCCAGCAGCCCCACGCCGGGTAGCCGGGGGGAGCTGTTTTTT.

This clonotype showed up just a few times. The chain couples TRBV7-2 to TRBJ1-2; a possible D gene is TRBD1 (5 bases). Between the trimmed V and J ends, which lost 4 bases and 8 bases, there was a span of 23 bases. The CDR3 consists of 16 residues. Germline loops: CDR1 SGHTA, CDR2 FQGNSA. In DNA, the CDR3 is TGTGCCAGCAGCTCGCTCGCCGGGACGGACTCAAGGGGCTACACCTTC. As protein: CASSSLAGTDSRGYTF.

The chain combines TRBV5-1 with TRBJ2-3, with 7 nucleotides matching TRBD2. V lost 0 bases and J lost 2; bases outside the gene matches: 3. This CDR3 spans 15 amino acids. Germline assignment: CDR1 SGHRS and CDR2 YFSETQ. Here the CDR3 DNA reads TGCGCCAGCAGCTTGGGGGACTACCTCACAGATACGCAGTATTTT. It is translated as CASSLGDYLTDTQYF.

This clonotype appeared a few times. The chain joins TRBV25-1 to TRBJ2-7; TRBD2 matches at 7 bases. Unmatched junction bases numbered 8, after V lost 6 bases and J lost 3 bases. Looked up from germline, CDR1 is MGHDK and CDR2 is SYGVNS. The CDR3 loop spans 14 amino acids. CDR3 amino acids: CASSPPGRIYEQYF. CDR3 sequence (DNA): TGTGCCAGCAGCCCCCCCGGGAGGATCTACGAGCAGTACTTC.

The chain is built from TRBV20-1 and TRBJ2-1, with unresolved D. Germline V CDR1 and CDR2: DFQATT, SNEGSKA (reference sequence). This CDR3 contains 11 residues. V lost 5 bases and J lost 9, with 11 bases in between. CDR3 sequence (DNA): TGCAGTGCTCCCGGCGGTTTTGAGCAGTTCTTC. Its translation: CSAPGGFEQFF.

The V and J genes are TRBV20-1 and TRBJ1-5; possible D gene TRBD1, 5 bases. V lost 0 bases to trimming and J lost 4 bases, with 10 bases between them. CDR1 is DFQATT, CDR2 SNEGSKA, per germline (reference sequence). CDR3 length: 14 amino acids. CDR3 in amino acids: CSARDRGQNQPQHF. As DNA, the CDR3 is TGCAGTGCTAGAGATCGAGGACAAAATCAGCCCCAGCATTTT.

The J gene is TRBJ1-5, the V gene TRBV5-1; tentative D call: TRBD1 (5 bases). This CDR3 has 15 residues. Between the trimmed V and J ends, which lost 2 bases and 0 bases, there was a span of 9 bases. Germline loops: CDR1 SGHRS, CDR2 YFSETQ. CDR3 sequence (DNA): TGCGCCAGCAGCTTAGGGGATGTTAGCAATCAGCCCCAGCATTTT. This sequence encodes CASSLGDVSNQPQHF.

The table lists this clonotype with a few counts. The rearrangement links TRBV2 to TRBJ2-7; TRBD2 agrees at 7 bases. V shed 10 bases, J shed 11 bases, and the junction held 2 bases outside the gene matches. The CDR3 spans 8 residues. The germline V gene encodes CDR1 SNHLY and CDR2 FYNNEI. The CDR3 region has the DNA TGTGCCACCAGCGGGGAGTACTTC. As protein: CATSGEYF.

The rearrangement links TRBV5-1 to TRBJ1-1; D gene unclear. The CDR3 has 14 residues. The germline V gene encodes CDR1 SGHRS and CDR2 YFSETQ. Trimming removed 4 bases from V and 0 bases from J, with 10 bases in between. As DNA, the CDR3 is TGCGCCAGCAGCGAGCCTGGAATGAACACTGAAGCTTTCTTT. Protein: CASSEPGMNTEAFF.

This clonotype was picked up many times. The chain is built from TRBV7-2 and TRBJ2-7; the D gene could be TRBD1 or TRBD2 (5 bases each). Deletions cut 0 bases from V and 4 bases from J, with 19 bases between. Germline CDR1 is SGHTA and CDR2 is FQGNSA. The CDR3 length is 17 residues. The CDR3 region is CASSLAAGPSSMYEQYF. CDR3 sequence (DNA): TGTGCCAGCAGCTTAGCGGCAGGGCCTAGCAGTATGTACGAGCAGTACTTC. The whole variable domain, remainder taken from reference TRBV7-2 and TRBJ2-7, is GAGVSQSPSNKVTEKGKDVELRCDPISGHTALYWYRQSLGQGLEFLIYFQGNSAPDKSGLPSDRFSAERTGGSVSTLTIQRTQQEDSAVYLCASSLAAGPSSMYEQYFGPGTRLTVT.

The chain has TRBV12-3 or TRBV12-4 and TRBJ2-7; D is possibly TRBD2 (6 bases). Deletions cut 6 bases from V and 0 bases from J, with 15 bases between. The CDR3 contains 15 residues. CDR3 bases: TGTGCCAGCAGCCTAAGTAGCGGCCTCTCCTACGAGCAGTACTTC. Translated, it gives CASSLSSGLSYEQYF.

The table lists this clonotype with a few counts. In nucleotides, the CDR3 is TGTGCCAGCAGTCAGGAGCGGCAGCAGTACTTC. It codes for CASSQERQQYF. The V gene is TRBV12-3 or TRBV12-4, the J gene TRBJ2-7; TRBD2 is a possible D gene (5 bases). This CDR3 is 11 amino acids long. The ends were cut back, 5 bases at V and 8 bases at J, with 10 bases in the middle.

This clonotype was seen more than once but under ten times. The chain recombines TRBV28 with TRBJ1-5, with D maybe TRBD1 (6 bases). Germline-derived CDR1 and CDR2 are MDHEN and SYDVKM. CDR3 size: 14 residues. Trimming stripped 5 bases from V and 2 bases from J, with 10 bases between. CDR3 sequence (DNA): TGTGCCAGCAGTCGGACAGTGGGCAATCAGCCCCAGCATTTT. Its protein product is CASSRTVGNQPQHF.